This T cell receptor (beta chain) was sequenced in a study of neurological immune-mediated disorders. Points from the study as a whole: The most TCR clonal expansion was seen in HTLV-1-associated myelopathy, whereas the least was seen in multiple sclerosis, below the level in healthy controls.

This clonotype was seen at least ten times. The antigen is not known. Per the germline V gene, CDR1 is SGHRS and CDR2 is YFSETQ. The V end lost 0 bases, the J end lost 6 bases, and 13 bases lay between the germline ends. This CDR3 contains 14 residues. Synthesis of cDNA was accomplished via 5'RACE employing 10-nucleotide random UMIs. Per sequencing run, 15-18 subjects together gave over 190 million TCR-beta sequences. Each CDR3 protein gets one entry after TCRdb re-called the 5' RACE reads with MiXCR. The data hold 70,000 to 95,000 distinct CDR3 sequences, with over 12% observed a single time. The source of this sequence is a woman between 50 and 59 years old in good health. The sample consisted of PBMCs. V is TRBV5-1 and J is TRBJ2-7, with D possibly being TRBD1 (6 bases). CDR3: CASSLAGVGSEQYF. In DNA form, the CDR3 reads TGCGCCAGCAGCTTGGCAGGGGTAGGTTCCGAGCAGTACTTC. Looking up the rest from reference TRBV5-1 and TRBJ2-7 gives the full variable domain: KAGVTQTPRYLIKTRGQQVTLSCSPISGHRSVSWYQQTPGQGLQFLFEYFSETQRNKGNFPGRFSGRQFSNSRSEMNVSTLELGDSALYLCASSLAGVGSEQYFGPGTRLTVT.